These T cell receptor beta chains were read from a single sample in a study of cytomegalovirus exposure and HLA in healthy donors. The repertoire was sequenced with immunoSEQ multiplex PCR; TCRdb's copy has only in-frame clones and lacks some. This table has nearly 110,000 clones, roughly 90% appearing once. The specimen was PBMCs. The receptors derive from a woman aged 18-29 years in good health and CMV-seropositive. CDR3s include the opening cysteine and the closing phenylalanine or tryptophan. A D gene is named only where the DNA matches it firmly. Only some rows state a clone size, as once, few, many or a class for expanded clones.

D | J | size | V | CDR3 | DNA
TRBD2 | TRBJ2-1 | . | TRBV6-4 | CASSESGGANEQFF | TGTGCCAGCAGTGAGAGCGGGGGGGCCAATGAGCAGTTCTTC
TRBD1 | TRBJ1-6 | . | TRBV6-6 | CASSYPQGAYNSPLHF | TGTGCCAGCAGTTACCCCCAGGGGGCCTATAATTCACCCCTCCACTTT
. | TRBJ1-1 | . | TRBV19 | CASTWSNTEAFF | TGTGCCAGTACTTGGAGTAACACTGAAGCTTTCTTT
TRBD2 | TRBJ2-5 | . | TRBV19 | CASSIIAGGPETQYF | TGTGCCAGTAGTATTATAGCGGGGGGGCCGGAGACCCAGTACTTC
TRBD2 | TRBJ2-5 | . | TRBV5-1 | CASSLASGGAETQYF | TGCGCCAGCAGCTTGGCTAGCGGGGGGGCAGAGACCCAGTACTTC
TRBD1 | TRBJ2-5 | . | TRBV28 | CASSLGDRGDF | TGTGCCAGCAGTTTGGGGGACAGGGGAGACTTC
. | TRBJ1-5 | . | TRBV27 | CASSKGRDNQPQHF | TGTGCCAGCTCTAAAGGGAGGGACAATCAGCCCCAGCATTTT
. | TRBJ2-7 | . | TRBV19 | CASSIGVGVEQYF | TGTGCCAGTAGTATAGGAGTAGGGGTCGAGCAGTACTTC
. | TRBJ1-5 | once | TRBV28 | CASSLIAGGNQPQHF | TGTGCCAGCAGTTTAATTGCAGGGGGCAATCAGCCCCAGCATTTT
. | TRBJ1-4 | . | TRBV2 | CASREAGVHNEKLFF | TGTGCCAGCAGGGAAGCAGGGGTACACAATGAAAAACTGTTTTTT
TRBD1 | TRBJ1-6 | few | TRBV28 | CASRLLDRGGSPLHF | TGTGCCAGCAGGCTCCTGGACAGGGGGGGTTCACCCCTCCACTTT
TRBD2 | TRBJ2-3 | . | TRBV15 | CATSRDFLGLAGARTDTQYF | TGTGCCACCAGCAGAGATTTCCTGGGACTAGCGGGGGCCCGCACAGATACGCAGTATTTT
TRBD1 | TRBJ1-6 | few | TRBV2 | CASKDRENSPLHF | TGTGCCAGCAAGGACAGGGAGAATTCACCCCTCCACTTT
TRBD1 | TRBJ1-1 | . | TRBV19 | CASSAGGLGTEAFF | TGTGCCAGTAGTGCAGGGGGCCTGGGCACTGAAGCTTTCTTT
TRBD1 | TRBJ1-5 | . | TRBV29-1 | CSVAAGTGINQPQHF | TGCAGCGTCGCCGCCGGGACAGGGATCAATCAGCCCCAGCATTTT
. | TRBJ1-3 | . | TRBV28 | CASSLAGNTIYF | TGTGCCAGCAGTTTAGCGGGAAACACCATATATTTT
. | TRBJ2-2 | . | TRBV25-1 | CASSRAGELFF | TGTGCCAGCAGCAGGGCCGGGGAGCTGTTTTTT
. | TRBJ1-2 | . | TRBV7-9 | CASSLEREAGYGYTF | TGTGCCAGCAGCTTAGAGCGGGAGGCAGGCTATGGCTACACCTTC
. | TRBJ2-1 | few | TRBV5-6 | CASSSTLQGPSYNEQFF | TGTGCCAGCAGCTCGACCCTACAGGGCCCTTCTTACAATGAGCAGTTCTTC
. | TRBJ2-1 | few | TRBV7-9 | CASTWQGGNEQFF | TGTGCCAGCACCTGGCAGGGAGGCAATGAGCAGTTCTTC
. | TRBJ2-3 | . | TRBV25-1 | CASSSSEGRIGADTQYF | TGTGCCAGCAGTTCTTCCGAAGGGCGAATCGGGGCAGATACGCAGTATTTT
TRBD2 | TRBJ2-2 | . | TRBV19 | CASSISGSGTGELFF | TGTGCCAGTAGTATAAGCGGGAGCGGAACCGGGGAGCTGTTTTTT
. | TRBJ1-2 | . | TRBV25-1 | CASSASYGYTF | TGTGCCAGCAGTGCCTCCTATGGCTACACCTTC
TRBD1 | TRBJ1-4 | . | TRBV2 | CASRKGQGEEKLFF | TGTGCCAGCAGGAAGGGACAGGGTGAGGAAAAACTGTTTTTT
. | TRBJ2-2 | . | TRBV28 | CASRWTYNTGELFF | TGTGCCAGCAGATGGACATACAACACCGGGGAGCTGTTTTTT
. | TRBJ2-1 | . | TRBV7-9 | CASSLEVSDNEQFF | TGTGCCAGCAGCTTAGAGGTTAGCGACAATGAGCAGTTCTTC
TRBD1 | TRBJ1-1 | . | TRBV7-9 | CASSFNPGQGVVEAFF | TGTGCCAGCAGCTTCAACCCAGGACAGGGGGTTGTTGAAGCTTTCTTT
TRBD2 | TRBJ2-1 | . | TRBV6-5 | CASSYSRGTIDEQFF | TGTGCCAGCAGTTACTCGCGGGGGACCATCGATGAGCAGTTCTTC
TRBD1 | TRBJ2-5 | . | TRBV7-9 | CASSVAGTGVGETQYF | TGTGCCAGCAGCGTCGCCGGGACAGGGGTGGGAGAGACCCAGTACTTC
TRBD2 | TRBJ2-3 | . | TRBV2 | CASSSSLTSGATQYF | TGTGCCAGCAGTTCATCCCTGACTAGCGGGGCTACGCAGTATTTT
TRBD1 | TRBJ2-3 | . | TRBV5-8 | CASTLGQGTDTQYF | TGTGCCAGCACCCTAGGACAGGGCACAGATACGCAGTATTTT
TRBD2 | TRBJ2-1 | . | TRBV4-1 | CASSQEAPLSGGYYNEQFF | TGCGCCAGCAGCCAAGAGGCCCCGCTTAGCGGGGGATATTACAATGAGCAGTTCTTC
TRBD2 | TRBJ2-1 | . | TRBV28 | CASSLITSGLDEQFF | TGTGCCAGCAGTTTAATTACTAGCGGGCTGGATGAGCAGTTCTTC
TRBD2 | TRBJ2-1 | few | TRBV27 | CASSPRSGSGGAQQFF | TGTGCCAGCAGTCCCCGCTCCGGTAGCGGGGGGGCCCAGCAGTTCTTC
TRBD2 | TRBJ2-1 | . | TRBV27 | CASSLFQRGFNEQFF | TGTGCCAGCAGTTTATTCCAGCGGGGTTTCAATGAGCAGTTCTTC
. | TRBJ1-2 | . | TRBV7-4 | CASSLGPGNKGKLDYGYTF | TGTGCCAGCAGCTTAGGACCGGGAAATAAAGGGAAATTGGACTATGGCTACACCTTC
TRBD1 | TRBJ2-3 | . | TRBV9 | CASSVASGQGHTDTQYF | TGTGCCAGCAGCGTAGCTTCGGGACAGGGGCACACAGATACGCAGTATTTT